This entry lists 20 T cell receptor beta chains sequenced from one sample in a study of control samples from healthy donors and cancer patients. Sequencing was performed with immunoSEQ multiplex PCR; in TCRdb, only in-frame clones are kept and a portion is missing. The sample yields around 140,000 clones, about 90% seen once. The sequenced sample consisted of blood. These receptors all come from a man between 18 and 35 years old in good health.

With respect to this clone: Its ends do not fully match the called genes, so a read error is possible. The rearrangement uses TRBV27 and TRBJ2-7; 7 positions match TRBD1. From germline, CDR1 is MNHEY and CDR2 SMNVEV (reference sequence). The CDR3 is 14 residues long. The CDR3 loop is CASRGRGGSNEQYF. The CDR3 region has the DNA TGTGCCAGCAGGGGGAGAGGGGGCTCCAACGAGCAGTACTTC.

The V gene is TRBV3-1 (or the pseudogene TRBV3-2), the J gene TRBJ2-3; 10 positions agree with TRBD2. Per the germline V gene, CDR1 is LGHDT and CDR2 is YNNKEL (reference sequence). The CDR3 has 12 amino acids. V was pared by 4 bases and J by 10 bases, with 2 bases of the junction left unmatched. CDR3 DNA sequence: TGTGCCAGCAGCCCCGGGACTAGCGCGCAGTATTTT. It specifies CASSPGTSAQYF.

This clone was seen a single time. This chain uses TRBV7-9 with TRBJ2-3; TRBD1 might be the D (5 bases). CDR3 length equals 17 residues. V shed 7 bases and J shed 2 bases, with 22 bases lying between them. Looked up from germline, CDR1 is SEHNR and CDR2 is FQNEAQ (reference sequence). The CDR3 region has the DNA TGTGCCAGCATCCGAACTGCCGAAGGGGATTACACAGATACGCAGTATTTT. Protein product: CASIRTAEGDYTDTQYF.

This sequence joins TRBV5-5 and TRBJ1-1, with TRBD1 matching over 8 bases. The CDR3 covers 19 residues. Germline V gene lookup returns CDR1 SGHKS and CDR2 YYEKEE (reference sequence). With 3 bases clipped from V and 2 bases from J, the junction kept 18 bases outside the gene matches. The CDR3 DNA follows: TGTGCCAGCAGCTCGGGACGTTCAGGGGGCAGGGGCTCTAACACTGAAGCTTTCTTT. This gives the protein CASSSGRSGGRGSNTEAFF.

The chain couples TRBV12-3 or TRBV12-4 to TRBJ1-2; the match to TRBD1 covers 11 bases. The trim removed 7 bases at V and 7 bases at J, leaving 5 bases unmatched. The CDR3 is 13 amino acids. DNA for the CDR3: TGTGCCAGCACGATTGGGACAGGGGGTGGCTACACCTTC. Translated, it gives CASTIGTGGGYTF.

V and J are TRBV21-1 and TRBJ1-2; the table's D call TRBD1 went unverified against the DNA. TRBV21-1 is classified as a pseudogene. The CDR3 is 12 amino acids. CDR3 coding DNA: TGTGCCAGCAGCATCAGGGGTATGGGCTACACCTTC. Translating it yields CASSIRGMGYTF.

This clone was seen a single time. The CDR3 is CASSSYGNTGELFF. Written as DNA, the CDR3 is TGTGCCAGCAGCTCATACGGAAACACCGGGGAGCTGTTTTTT. The chain employs TRBV7-9 and TRBJ2-2; D not resolved. Germline V CDR1 and CDR2: SEHNR, FQNEAQ (reference sequence). Trimming pared 4 bases from V and 2 bases from J, leaving 8 bases between. The CDR3 is made up of 14 amino acids. Supplemented by reference TRBV7-9 and TRBJ2-2, the full variable domain reads DTGVSQNPRHKITKRGQNVTFRCDPISEHNRLYWYRQTLGQGPEFLTYFQNEAQLEKSRLLSDRFSAERPKGSFSTLEIQRTEQGDSAMYLCASSSYGNTGELFFGEGSRLTVL.

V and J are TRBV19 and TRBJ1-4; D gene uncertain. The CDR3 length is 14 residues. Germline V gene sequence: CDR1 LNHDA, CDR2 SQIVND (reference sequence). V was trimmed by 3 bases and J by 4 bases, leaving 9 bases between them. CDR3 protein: CASSIEGYNEKLFF. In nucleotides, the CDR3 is TGTGCCAGTAGTATTGAAGGATATAATGAAAAACTGTTTTTT.

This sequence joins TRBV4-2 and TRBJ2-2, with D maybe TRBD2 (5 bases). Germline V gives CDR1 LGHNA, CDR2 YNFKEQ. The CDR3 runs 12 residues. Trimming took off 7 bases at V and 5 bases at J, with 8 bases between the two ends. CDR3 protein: CASTEGTGELFF. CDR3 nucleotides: TGTGCCAGCACCGAGGGAACCGGGGAGCTGTTTTTT.

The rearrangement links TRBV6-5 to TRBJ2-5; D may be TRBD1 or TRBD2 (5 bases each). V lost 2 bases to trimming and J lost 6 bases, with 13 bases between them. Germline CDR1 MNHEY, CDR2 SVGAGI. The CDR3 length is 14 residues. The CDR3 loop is CASSYTPGTQTQYF. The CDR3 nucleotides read TGTGCCAGCAGTTACACCCCAGGGACCCAGACCCAGTACTTC.

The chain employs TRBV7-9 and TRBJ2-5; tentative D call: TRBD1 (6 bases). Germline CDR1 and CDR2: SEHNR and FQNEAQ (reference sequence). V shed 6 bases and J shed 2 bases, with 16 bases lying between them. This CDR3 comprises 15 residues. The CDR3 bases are TGTGCCAGCAGTCGGGGATTGGACAGACAAGAGACCCAGTACTTC. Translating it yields CASSRGLDRQETQYF.

CDR3 in amino acids: CASSPRGGANTEAFF. As DNA, the CDR3 is TGTGCCAGCAGTCCCAGAGGGGGGGCCAACACTGAAGCTTTCTTT. The J gene is TRBJ1-1, the V gene TRBV27, with TRBD1 as a possible D gene (6 bases). CDR1 and CDR2 (germline): MNHEY, SMNVEV (reference sequence). The V and J ends lost 5 bases and 2 bases respectively, with 15 bases between them. The CDR3 is 15 amino acids.

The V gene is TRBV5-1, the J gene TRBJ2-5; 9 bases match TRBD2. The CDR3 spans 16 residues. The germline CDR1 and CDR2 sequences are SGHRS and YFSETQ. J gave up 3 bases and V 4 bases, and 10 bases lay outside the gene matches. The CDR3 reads CASSPREVAGEETQYF. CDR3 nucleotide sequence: TGCGCCAGCAGCCCGAGGGAGGTAGCGGGGGAAGAGACCCAGTACTTC.

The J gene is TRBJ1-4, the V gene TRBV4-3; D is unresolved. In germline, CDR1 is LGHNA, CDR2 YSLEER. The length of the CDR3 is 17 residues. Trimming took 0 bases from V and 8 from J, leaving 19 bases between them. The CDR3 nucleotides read TGCGCCAGCAGCCAAGAGGGTTCGGGGTGGATTAGGGAAAAACTGTTTTTT. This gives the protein CASSQEGSGWIREKLFF.

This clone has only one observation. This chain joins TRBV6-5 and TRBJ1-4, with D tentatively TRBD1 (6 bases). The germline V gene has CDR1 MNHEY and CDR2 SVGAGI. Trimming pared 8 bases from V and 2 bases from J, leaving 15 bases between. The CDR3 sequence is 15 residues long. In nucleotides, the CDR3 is TGTGCCAGCGGCTCGGTCGGGGGCACTAATGAAAAACTGTTTTTT. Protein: CASGSVGGTNEKLFF.

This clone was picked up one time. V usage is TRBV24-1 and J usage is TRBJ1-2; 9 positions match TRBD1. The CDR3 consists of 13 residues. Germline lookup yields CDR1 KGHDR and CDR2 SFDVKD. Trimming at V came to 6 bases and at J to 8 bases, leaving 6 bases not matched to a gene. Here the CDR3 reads CATSKRTGDGYTF. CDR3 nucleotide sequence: TGTGCCACCAGTAAAAGGACAGGGGACGGCTACACCTTC.

The CDR3 loop reads CASSPLPITDTQYF. CDR3 nucleotide sequence: TGTGCCAGCAGCCCCCTGCCGATCACAGATACGCAGTATTTT. The chain uses TRBV5-4 and TRBJ2-3; D is ambiguous. V dropped 4 bases and J dropped 2 bases, with 11 bases sitting between them. This CDR3 comprises 14 residues. Per the germline V gene, CDR1 is SGHNT and CDR2 is YYREEE (reference sequence).

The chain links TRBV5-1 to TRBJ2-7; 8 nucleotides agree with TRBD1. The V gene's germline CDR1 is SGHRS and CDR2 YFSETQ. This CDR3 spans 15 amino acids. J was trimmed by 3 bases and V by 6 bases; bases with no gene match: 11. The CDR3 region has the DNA TGCGCCAGCAACCCGTCAGGGGGCGACTTCTACGAGCAGTACTTC. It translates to CASNPSGGDFYEQYF.

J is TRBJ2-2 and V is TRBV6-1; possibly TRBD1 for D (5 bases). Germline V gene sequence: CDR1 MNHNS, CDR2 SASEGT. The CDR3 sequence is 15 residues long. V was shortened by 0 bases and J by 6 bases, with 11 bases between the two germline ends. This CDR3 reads CASSEAQGGPGELFF. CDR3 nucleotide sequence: TGTGCCAGCAGTGAAGCGCAGGGTGGGCCCGGGGAGCTGTTTTTT.

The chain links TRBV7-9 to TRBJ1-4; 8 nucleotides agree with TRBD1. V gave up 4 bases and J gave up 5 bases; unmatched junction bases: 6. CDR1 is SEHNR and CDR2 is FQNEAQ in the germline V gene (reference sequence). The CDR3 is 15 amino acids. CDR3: CASSSGQGENEKLFF. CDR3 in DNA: TGTGCCAGCAGCTCCGGACAGGGCGAAAATGAAAAACTGTTTTTT.